This T cell receptor (beta chain) is drawn from a study of early stage breast cancer tumors (dated by TCRdb to 2015 to 2018). With respect to the entire study: Of the roughly 16 invasive breast tumors, about a dozen were found to be estrogen receptor-positive, progesterone receptor-positive and HER2-negative. About 70% of the 12 ER+/PR+/HER2- tumors were invasive ductal carcinomas, while the other four were invasive lobular carcinomas. A read coverage of roughly 10-fold per sample was achieved on average. Across all samples, roughly 2,800,000 templates representing nearly 1,100,000 unique clonotypes were detected. The paper's findings and limits, for the study overall: Enriched TCRB sequences shared across patients were found to be mostly commonly generated sequences that were unlikely to play an important role in the tumor microenvironment. Chain pairing and functional markers such as CD4, CD8 and FOXP3 were missed by bulk genomic DNA sequencing of unsorted cells. Repertoires from blood resembled normal breast more closely than tumor, and using blood as a reference for each tissue separated tumor from normal in about 85% of the 16 patients. Analysis by tumor subtype was prevented by the small cohort size. About 2.7-fold higher T cell density and higher clonality were observed in tumors than in adjacent normal breast tissue.

Note on this clone: Its target antigen remains unknown. No much larger clone is present one base from it, and per-base qualities are unavailable.

The study profiled bulk TCR beta-chain repertoires in matched peripheral blood, tumor and adjacent normal breast tissue taken from approximately 15 patients with early-stage breast cancer. Before surgery, about 4.5-11 mL of whole blood was collected into EDTA tubes and then processed within 2 hours. Peripheral blood mononuclear cells were isolated by Ficoll-Paque centrifugation in SepMate-50 tubes. PBMCs were cryopreserved in approximately 90% FBS with roughly 10% DMSO in aliquots of roughly 1.9 to 4.5 million cells and stored in liquid nitrogen. The Qiagen AllPrep DNA/RNA Mini kit was used to extract genomic DNA. Each sample was amplified in two independent genomic DNA replicates, using 0.5 to 0.6 ug for blood and around 1.5 ug for tumor or normal breast. TCRB sequencing of genomic DNA was carried out with the ImmunoSeq Intro kit according to the manufacturer's instructions. Multiplex PCR ran around 29 cycles with proprietary primers and spike-in control sequences for absolute quantification. Single-end 150-bp reads were used to sequence an 87-bp fragment covering the CDR3 and the flanking V and J genes. Each lane of an Illumina MiSeq using version 3.0 chemistry carried seven multiplexed samples, with two replicates per sample. For the original study's pipeline: The vendor's proprietary pipeline handled the raw data processing, merging both replicates into a single result for each sample. To define clonotypes, the study grouped productive rearrangements that shared the V-gene family, CDR3 amino acid sequence and J-gene segment. Clonality was calculated as 1 minus the normalized Shannon entropy (Pielou evenness) of TCRB abundances. T cell density was estimated by dividing total templates by the number of input cells inferred from the DNA input amount. Recon with default parameters was used to estimate total repertoire diversity and clonality. Clonotypes with over 0.1% abundance in tumor and at least 32-fold higher abundance in tumor than in normal breast were defined as tumor-enriched. Imported from immuneACCESS, the table was reduced by TCRdb to in-frame sequences with V and J called. These copies leave out some clones; in studies compared against another copy, an unresolved V gene accounts for under half, and the cause of the remainder is not known. V, J and clone size derive from that table, while D and trimming were established from the DNA sequence. For this sample the table gives fewer than 90,000 clones, of which 65% to 85% were detected only once. Together, the top ten hold approximately 3.7% of the sample.

The CDR3 runs 15 residues from the cysteine to the phenylalanine. Only the CDR3 region is kept as DNA, spanning 45 bases read in frame from base 1. The germline V gene (reference sequence) supplies CDR1 GTSNPN and CDR2 SVGIG. The trim is 0 bases for V and 7 bases for J, with a gap of 16 bases between the germline ends. The TCR sequence derives from a person between 60 and 69 years old with breast cancer. The chain links TRBV30 with TRBJ2-1; TRBD1 is a weak D gene call, 7 bases matching. Specimen: blood. The encoded CDR3 is CAWSVGGGGRNEQFF. The DNA sequence follows: TGTGCCTGGAGTGTCGGAGGGGGCGGCCGGAATGAGCAGTTCTTC.